The following is a T cell receptor beta chain sequence with its context. The V gene's germline CDR1 is SGHVS and CDR2 FNYEAQ. V was cut by 5 bases and J by 0 bases, with 11 bases left in between. The CDR3 spans 14 residues. The method was immunoSEQ multiplex PCR; TCRdb's version includes in-frame clones alone and lacks a portion of them. Of millions of clones listed, approximately 95% are singletons. This record belongs to a study of shared clonotypes between healthy human individuals. The sample consisted of naive CD4+ T cells sorted from blood. As for subset: CD45RA+ positively selected. The source of this sequence is a man younger than 35 in good health. This chain links TRBV7-6 with TRBJ2-7; D not certain. CDR3 in DNA: TGTGCCAGCAGCCTCGGTCAGGTCTCCTACGAGCAGTACTTC. This encodes CASSLGQVSYEQYF.